This TCR beta chain was found in a study of blood T cell repertoires in COVID-19. Study as a whole: From the United States, Italy and Spain came samples of acute and convalescent COVID-19. T cells, B-cell-depleted T cells, or PBMCs provided the cDNA or gDNA that served as material.

Germline CDR1 MNHEY, CDR2 SVGEGT. This CDR3 has 13 residues. V lost 0 bases to trimming and J lost 4 bases, with 4 bases between them. Authors' data handling: Nucleated cell number was recorded as an estimate derived from reference gene primer amplification. Profiling relied on immunoSEQ multiplex PCR, and the TCRdb table lists in-frame clones only, not all of them. V and J calls and clone size are those listed in that table; D and trimming were worked out from the DNA. The top ten clones hold 9.5% to 12% of a sample with about 140,000 clones, more than 80% of them seen once. This clone showed up just once.

Sequenced material: peripheral blood. This TCR derives from a woman aged 80 or over with acute or convalescent COVID-19. The chain combines TRBV6-2 or TRBV6-3 with TRBJ2-1; no definite D call. CDR3 nucleotide sequence: TGTGCCAGCAGTTACTCCGGGTACAATGAGCAGTTCTTC. Amino acids: CASSYSGYNEQFF.